The entry below describes one T cell receptor (beta chain). This receptor's antigen is unknown. Base-call qualities are not available, and no considerably larger clone is one nucleotide away. The source of the sample is a study of blood T cell repertoires in COVID-19 (dated by TCRdb to about 2020). For context, the study as a whole: Samples from collaborators originated in the United States, Italy and Spain and spanned both the acute and convalescent phases of COVID-19. The material from the prospective study consisted of cDNA or gDNA derived from T cells, B-cell-depleted T cells, or PBMCs. The dataset comprised deeply sampled blood TCRbeta repertoires from subjects exposed to, actively infected with, or recovered from COVID-19. The repertoires were released in a freely available public database meant as a resource for research on the immune response to SARS-CoV-2. The samples were drawn from two sources: the first 160 participants of the ongoing ImmuneRACE study, and over 950 subjects contributed by 6 global collaborators. Sample metadata almost always included a de-identified subject ID, COVID-19 status, age in years and sex. Where HLA class I and class II types were available, the types were taken from metadata supplied by the sample provider, not from assay-based typing. On the study overall, not on this receptor specifically: The amount of clinical and demographic metadata varied by source and participant and was provided uncurated.

Trimming accounts for 6 bases at V and 2 bases at J, while the number of junction bases matched to no gene is 4. Per the germline V gene, MNHEY is the CDR1 and SVGAGI is the CDR2. CDR3 length: 14 amino acids, cysteine to phenylalanine. The CDR3 DNA has 42 bases and is translated from base 1. The immunoSEQ Assay, a bias-controlled multiplex PCR, was used to amplify TCRbeta CDR3 regions from genomic DNA. The source study handled its data this way. Nucleated cell counts per sample were estimated from amplification of reference gene primers within the assay. To quantify the absolute abundance of each unique TCRbeta CDR3 rearrangement, sequence reads were collapsed and filtered. For each sample, productive Simpson clonality was calculated by taking the square root of Simpson's diversity index across productive rearrangements. The clones in this table, taken by TCRdb from immuneACCESS, are in-frame only. Not every clone is retained; where verified, under half of the shortfall comes from an unresolved V gene, and the cause of the rest is unknown. The DNA was the basis for D and trimming; V, J and clone size are from that table. The sample data list about 96,000 clones, and roughly 80% of these were observed just once. Approximately 15% of the sample is taken by the ten largest.

Collaborating institutions collected whole blood in K2EDTA tubes following their own protocols. For TCRbeta analysis, collaborators shipped samples in one of three forms: frozen whole blood, isolated PBMCs, or DNA extracted from either of those sample types. The sequence came from a woman in her sixties with acute or convalescent COVID-19. The sample taken for sequencing was peripheral blood. This chain joins TRBV6-5 to TRBJ2-1, and 7 bases in between align with TRBD1. The DNA reads as follows: TGTGCCAGCAGACGACAGGGCACCTACAATGAGCAGTTCTTC. It is translated as CASRRQGTYNEQFF.